The next 10 T cell receptor beta chains were all read from a single sample in a study of blood T cell repertoires in COVID-19. Some clones are missing from TCRdb's copy, which holds only in-frame ones; the method was immunoSEQ multiplex PCR. The table has around 53,000 clones, about 87% seen once. Sequencing was carried out using peripheral blood. These receptors all stem from a woman aged 60-70 years with COVID-19, enrolled during active disease.

This clone was seen only once. This chain connects TRBV12-3 or TRBV12-4 to TRBJ1-5; the D is unclear. The CDR3 extends over 13 amino acids. V was trimmed by 2 bases and J by 7 bases, leaving 9 bases between them. Written as DNA, the CDR3 is TGTGCCAGCAGTTTATCCCGGGAACAGCCCCAGCATTTT. Translating it yields CASSLSREQPQHF.

The J gene is TRBJ2-4, the V gene TRBV14; 11 bases are shared with TRBD2. Germline V lookup: CDR1 SGHDN, CDR2 FVKESK. This CDR3 spans 19 amino acids. V gave up 1 base and J gave up 0 bases; unmatched junction bases: 8. For the CDR3, the DNA is TGTGCCAGCAGCCAAGTTAGCGGGAGGGGAACCATAGCCAAAAACATTCAGTACTTC. It is translated as CASSQVSGRGTIAKNIQYF.

The V gene is TRBV29-1, the J gene TRBJ2-7; TRBD1 is a possible D gene (6 bases). The CDR3 loop spans 14 amino acids. V was shortened by 5 bases and J by 2 bases, with 16 bases between the two germline ends. Germline CDR1 SQVTM, CDR2 ANQGSEA. The CDR3 reads CSVRRQAPTYEQYF. The CDR3 DNA sequence: TGCAGCGTTCGCCGACAGGCCCCGACCTACGAGCAGTACTTC.

The chain joins TRBV7-9 to TRBJ1-1, with no clear D. The CDR3 spans 13 residues. The V end was cut by 1 base, the J end by 5 bases, with 8 bases between. From germline, CDR1 is SEHNR and CDR2 FQNEAQ (reference sequence). In DNA, the CDR3 is TGTGCCAGCAGCTTAGGGTGGGAGACTGAAGCTTTCTTT. Its translation: CASSLGWETEAFF.

This rearrangement joins TRBV5-1 to TRBJ2-5; 13 positions match TRBD2. The CDR3 length is 17 residues. In germline, CDR1 is SGHRS, CDR2 YFSETQ. V dropped 4 bases and J dropped 6; count of bases not matched to a gene: 12. The CDR3 sequence is CASSLRTSGSMGQTQYF. CDR3 coding DNA: TGCGCCAGCAGCCTACGGACTAGCGGGAGCATGGGTCAGACCCAGTACTTC.

The gene calls are TRBV15 and TRBJ1-5, with a weak D call TRBD1 (5 bases). The CDR3 totals 17 residues. V lost 1 base and J lost 4, with 17 bases in between. CDR1 is LNHNV, CDR2 YYDKDF, per germline (reference sequence). As DNA, the CDR3 is TGTGCCACCAGCAGAGGTCCATCAAGGTCAGGGAATCAGCCCCAGCATTTT. Amino acids: CATSRGPSRSGNQPQHF. Looking up the rest from reference TRBV15 and TRBJ1-5 gives the full variable domain: DAMVIQNPRYQVTQFGKPVTLSCSQTLNHNVMYWYQQKSSQAPKLLFHYYDKDFNNEADTPDNFQSRRPNTSFCFLDIRSPGLGDTAMYLCATSRGPSRSGNQPQHFGDGTRLSIL.

V and J are TRBV29-1 and TRBJ1-1; TRBD1 agrees at 8 bases. The CDR3 sequence is 13 residues long. Germline V gene lookup returns CDR1 SQVTM and CDR2 ANQGSEA. J was trimmed by 4 bases and V by 7 bases; bases with no gene match: 8. The CDR3 region has the DNA TGCAGCGCTGGACAGGGTTCTACCACTGAAGCTTTCTTT. It yields the protein CSAGQGSTTEAFF.

The chain couples TRBV19 to TRBJ1-2; TRBD1 matches 7 bases. This CDR3 has 14 residues. From germline, CDR1 is LNHDA and CDR2 SQIVND (reference sequence). The V gene end was trimmed by 4 bases and the J gene end by 2 bases; junction bases not matched to a gene: 4. The chain's CDR3 is CASSTLQGNYGYTF. The CDR3 DNA sequence: TGTGCCAGTAGTACTTTACAGGGGAACTATGGCTACACCTTC.

The chain uses TRBV5-4 and TRBJ1-4; the D is unclear. Germline lookup yields CDR1 SGHNT and CDR2 YYREEE (reference sequence). Trimming stripped 4 bases from V and 1 base from J, with 14 bases between. The CDR3 totals 16 residues. DNA for the CDR3: TGTGCCAGCAGCAAAGGCCCAGGTCTAACTAATGAAAAACTGTTTTTT. Its translation is CASSKGPGLTNEKLFF.

The chain links TRBV2 to TRBJ2-5, with 13 bases lining up with TRBD2. This CDR3 comprises 17 residues. Germline loops: CDR1 SNHLY, CDR2 FYNNEI. The V gene end was trimmed by 6 bases and the J gene end by 5 bases; junction bases not matched to a gene: 12. The CDR3 DNA follows: TGTGCCAGCAGCGCAAAACTAGCGGGAGGGGTTCGGGAGACCCAGTACTTC. Protein: CASSAKLAGGVRETQYF.